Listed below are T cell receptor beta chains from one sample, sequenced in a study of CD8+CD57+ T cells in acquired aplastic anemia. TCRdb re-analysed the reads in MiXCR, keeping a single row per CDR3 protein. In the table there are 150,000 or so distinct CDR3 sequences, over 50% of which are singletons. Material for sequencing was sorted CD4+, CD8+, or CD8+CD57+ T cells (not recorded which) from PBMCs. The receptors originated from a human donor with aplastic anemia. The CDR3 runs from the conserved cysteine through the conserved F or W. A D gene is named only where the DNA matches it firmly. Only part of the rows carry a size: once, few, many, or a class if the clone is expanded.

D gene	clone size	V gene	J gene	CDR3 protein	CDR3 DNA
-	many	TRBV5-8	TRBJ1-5	CASSPAPGREDQPQHF	TGTGCCAGCTCACCGGCCCCGGGACGGGAGGATCAGCCCCAGCATTTT
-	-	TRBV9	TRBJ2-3	CASTSDPAGSTDTQCF	TGTGCCAGCACCTCTGACCCGGCGGGGAGCACAGATACGCAGTGTTTT
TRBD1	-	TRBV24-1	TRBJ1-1	CATKESGGNTEAFF	TGTGCCACCAAGGAGTCAGGGGGGAACACTGAAGCTTTCTTT
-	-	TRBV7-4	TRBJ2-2	CASSLGDELFF	TGTGCCAGCAGCTTGGGCGATGAGCTGTTTTTT
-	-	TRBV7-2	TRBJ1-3	CASSLGGDTIYF	TGTGCCAGCAGTTTAGGTGGGGACACCATATATTTT
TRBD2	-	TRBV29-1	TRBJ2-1	CSVERGSGGYNEQFF	TGCAGCGTTGAAAGGGGTAGCGGGGGTTACAATGAGCAGTTCTTC
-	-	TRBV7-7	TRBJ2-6	CASSSGVGGANVLTF	TGTGCTAGCAGCTCAGGGGTCGGTGGGGCCAACGTCCTGACTTTC
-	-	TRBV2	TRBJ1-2	CASSVLQTNYGYTF	TGTGCCAGCAGCGTATTACAGACTAACTATGGCTACACCTTC
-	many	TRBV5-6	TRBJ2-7	CASSLGGGYYEQYF	TGTGCCAGCAGCCTGGGTGGGGGATACTACGAGCAGTACTTC
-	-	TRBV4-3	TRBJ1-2	CASSQGPGGDTF	TGCGCCAGCAGCCAAGGCCCTGGGGGCGACACCTTC
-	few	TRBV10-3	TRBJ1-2	CAISDPTDSYGYTF	TGTGCCATCAGTGATCCGACAGATAGCTATGGCTACACCTTC
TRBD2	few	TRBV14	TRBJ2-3	CASSARTSGGLDTQYF	TGTGCCAGCAGCGCCCGGACTAGCGGGGGGTTGGATACGCAGTATTTT
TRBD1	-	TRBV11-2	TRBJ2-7	CASSQGGTGPDEQYF	TGTGCCAGCAGCCAAGGGGGGACAGGGCCGGACGAGCAGTACTTC
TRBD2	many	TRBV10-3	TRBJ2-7	CAISKFGLAGAETYEQYF	TGTGCCATCAGTAAGTTTGGGCTAGCGGGGGCCGAAACCTACGAGCAGTACTTC
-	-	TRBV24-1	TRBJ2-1	CATSRGQSSYNEQFF	TGTGCCACCTCCAGGGGCCAGAGCTCCTACAATGAGCAGTTCTTC
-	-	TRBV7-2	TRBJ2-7	CASSLATYEQYF	TGTGCCAGCAGCTTAGCAACCTACGAGCAGTACTTC
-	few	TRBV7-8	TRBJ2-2	CASSMGHTGELFF	TGTGCCAGCAGCATGGGACACACCGGGGAGCTGTTTTTT
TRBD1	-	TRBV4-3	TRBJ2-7	CASSVDRGRLEQYF	TGCGCCAGCAGCGTCGACAGGGGGAGGCTCGAGCAGTACTTC
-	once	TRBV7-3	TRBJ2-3	CASSGGGRDTQYF	TGTGCCAGCAGCGGTGGAGGGAGGGATACGCAGTATTTT
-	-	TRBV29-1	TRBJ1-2	CSVDRDGYTF	TGCAGCGTTGACAGGGATGGCTACACCTTC
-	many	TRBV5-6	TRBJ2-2	CASSFTASGELFF	TGTGCCAGCAGCTTTACAGCGTCCGGGGAGCTGTTTTTT
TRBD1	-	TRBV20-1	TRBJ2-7	CSVTGSYEQYF	TGCAGTGTGACAGGGTCCTACGAGCAGTACTTC
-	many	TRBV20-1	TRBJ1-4	CSARAPTPEGEKLFF	TGCAGTGCTAGAGCCCCCACGCCTGAGGGTGAAAAACTGTTTTTT
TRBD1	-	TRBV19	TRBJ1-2	CASSWGTDIGYTF	TGTGCCAGTAGTTGGGGGACAGACATCGGCTACACCTTC
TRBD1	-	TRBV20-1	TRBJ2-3	CSASLPGQGRGTQYF	TGCAGTGCTAGTTTGCCGGGACAGGGACGCGGTACGCAGTATTTT
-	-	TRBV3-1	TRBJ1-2	CASSQVAGHLGGRDGYTF	TGTGCCAGCAGCCAAGTTGCGGGACATTTGGGGGGGCGTGATGGCTACACCTTC
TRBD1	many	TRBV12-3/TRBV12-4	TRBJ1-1	CASSNDRVEAFF	TGTGCCAGCAGTAACGACAGGGTTGAAGCTTTCTTT
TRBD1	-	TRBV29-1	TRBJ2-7	CSVEGQGAYEQYF	TGCAGCGTTGAAGGTCAGGGGGCATACGAGCAGTACTTC
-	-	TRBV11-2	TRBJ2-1	CASSLELLIDEQFF	TGTGCCAGCAGCTTAGAGCTCTTGATCGATGAGCAGTTCTTC
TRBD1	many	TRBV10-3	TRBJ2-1	CANGRGPSDNEQFF	TGTGCCAACGGCAGGGGGCCCTCCGACAATGAGCAGTTCTTC
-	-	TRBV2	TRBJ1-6	CASSERLCSYNSPLHF	TGTGCCAGCAGTGAAAGGCTGTGCTCCTATAATTCACCCCTCCACTTT
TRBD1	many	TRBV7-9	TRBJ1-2	CASSIPGQGAFGYTF	TGTGCCAGCAGTATCCCGGGACAGGGGGCGTTTGGCTACACCTTC
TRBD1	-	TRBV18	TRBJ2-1	CASSPDLGGVGYEQFF	TGTGCCAGCTCACCAGATCTAGGGGGCGTAGGATATGAGCAGTTCTTC
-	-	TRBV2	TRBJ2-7	CASRKGTGSYEQYF	TGTGCCAGCAGGAAGGGGACGGGATCCTACGAGCAGTACTTC
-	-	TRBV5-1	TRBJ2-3	CASSLAAAPTQYF	TGCGCCAGCAGCTTGGCCGCGGCTCCCACACAGTATTTT
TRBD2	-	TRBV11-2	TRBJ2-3	CASSPEAGGATDTQYF	TGTGCCAGCAGCCCAGAAGCGGGGGGCGCCACAGATACGCAGTATTTT
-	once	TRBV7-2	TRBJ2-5	CASNYAYQETQYF	TGTGCCAGCAATTATGCGTACCAAGAGACCCAGTACTTC
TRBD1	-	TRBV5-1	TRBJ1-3	CASRGQQSGNTIYF	TGCGCCAGCAGGGGACAGCAGTCTGGAAACACCATATATTTT
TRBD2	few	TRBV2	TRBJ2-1	CASSEFSGVYNEQFF	TGTGCCAGCAGTGAATTTAGCGGGGTCTACAATGAGCAGTTCTTC
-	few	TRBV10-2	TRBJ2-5	CASSELGGNQPQYF	TGCGCCAGCAGTGAGCTGGGAGGCAATCAGCCCCAGTACTTC
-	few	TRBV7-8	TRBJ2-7	CASSLAAFYEQYF	TGTGCCAGCAGCTTAGCGGCGTTCTACGAGCAGTACTTC
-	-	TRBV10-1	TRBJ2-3	CASSRTVSSTDTQYF	TGCGCCAGCAGTCGGACAGTTTCTAGCACAGATACGCAGTATTTT
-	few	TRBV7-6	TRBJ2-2	CASSLEYTGELFF	TGTGCCAGCAGCTTAGAGTACACCGGGGAGCTGTTTTTT
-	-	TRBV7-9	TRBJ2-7	CASSLVRTEQYF	TGTGCCAGCAGCTTAGTCAGGACGGAGCAGTACTTC
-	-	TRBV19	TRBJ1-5	CASSMTGNGNQPQHF	TGTGCCAGTAGTATGACCGGGAACGGCAATCAGCCCCAGCATTTT
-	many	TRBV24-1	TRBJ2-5	CATGLKTPLQETQYF	TGTGCCACCGGATTAAAGACACCTCTCCAAGAGACCCAGTACTTC
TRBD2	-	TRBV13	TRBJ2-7	CASSLQLAGIYEQYF	TGTGCCAGCAGCTTACAGCTAGCGGGGATCTACGAGCAGTACTTC
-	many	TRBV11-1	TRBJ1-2	CASSGVRDAWGYGYTF	TGTGCCAGCAGTGGTGTCCGGGACGCCTGGGGCTATGGCTACACCTTC
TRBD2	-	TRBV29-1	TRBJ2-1	CSVDGGGSSYNEQFF	TGCAGCGTTGATGGCGGCGGGAGCTCCTACAATGAGCAGTTCTTC
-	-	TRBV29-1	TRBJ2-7	CSVGSSYEQYF	TGCAGCGTTGGGAGCTCCTACGAGCAGTACTTC
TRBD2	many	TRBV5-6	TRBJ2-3	CASSVAGAGDTQYF	TGTGCCAGCAGCGTAGCGGGGGCCGGGGATACGCAGTATTTT
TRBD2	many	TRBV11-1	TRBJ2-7	CASSGLAGGLSYEQYF	TGTGCCAGCAGCGGCCTAGCGGGGGGCCTCTCCTACGAGCAGTACTTC
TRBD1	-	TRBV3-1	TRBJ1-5	CASSLQGGQPQHF	TGTGCCAGCAGCCTACAGGGGGGTCAGCCCCAGCATTTT
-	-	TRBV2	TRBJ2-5	CASRGGETQYF	TGTGCCAGCAGGGGGGGAGAGACCCAGTACTTC
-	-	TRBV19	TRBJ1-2	CASSYSLGYGYTF	TGTGCCAGCAGTTACTCTCTGGGATATGGCTACACCTTC
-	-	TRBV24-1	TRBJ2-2	CATSDGFTGELFF	TGTGCCACCAGTGATGGCTTCACCGGGGAGCTGTTTTTT
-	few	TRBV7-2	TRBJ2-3	CASSPTSHTQYF	TGTGCCAGCAGCCCTACCTCTCATACGCAGTATTTT